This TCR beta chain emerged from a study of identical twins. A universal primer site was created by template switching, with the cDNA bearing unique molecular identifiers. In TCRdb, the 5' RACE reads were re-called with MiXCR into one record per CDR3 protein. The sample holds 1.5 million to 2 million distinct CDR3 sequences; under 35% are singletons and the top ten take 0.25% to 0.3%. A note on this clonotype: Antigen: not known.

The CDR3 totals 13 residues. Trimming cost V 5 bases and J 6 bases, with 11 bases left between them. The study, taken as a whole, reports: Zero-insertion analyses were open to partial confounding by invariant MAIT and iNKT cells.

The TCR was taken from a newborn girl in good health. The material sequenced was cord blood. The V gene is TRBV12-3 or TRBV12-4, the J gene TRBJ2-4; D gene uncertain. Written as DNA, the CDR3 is TGTGCCAGCAGTATTTCGCCGGGAAACATTCAGTACTTC. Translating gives CASSISPGNIQYF.